Below are 25 T cell receptor beta chains sequenced from a single sample in a study of OX40 agonist ivuxolimab in advanced cancers. Profiling relied on immunoSEQ multiplex PCR, and the TCRdb table lists in-frame clones only, not all of them. The sample includes around 62,000 clones, 86% seen only once; the top ten take about 1%. The source was CD4+ or CD8+ T cells sorted from blood, collected in a trial of the OX40 agonist ivuxolimab. These receptor sequences come from an adult with an advanced solid tumor such as melanoma, head and neck, liver or kidney cancer.

The chain employs TRBV7-8 and TRBJ2-5; TRBD1 agrees at 8 bases. Germline V CDR1 and CDR2: SGHVS, FQNEAQ. V dropped 5 bases and J dropped 4; count of bases not matched to a gene: 6. The CDR3 runs 14 residues. CDR3 loop: CASSIGTGPETQYF. Here the CDR3 DNA reads TGTGCCAGCAGCATCGGGACAGGTCCAGAGACCCAGTACTTC.

The rearrangement joins TRBV5-3 to TRBJ1-1, with TRBD1 as a possible D gene (6 bases). TRBV5-3 is identified as an open reading frame with a role that is uncertain. This CDR3 spans 13 amino acids. V lost 8 bases, J lost 5 bases, and 16 bases lay in between. This CDR3 is CASRYTGSTEAFF. The CDR3 bases are TGTGCCAGCAGGTATACAGGGAGTACTGAAGCTTTCTTT.

This chain joins TRBV28 and TRBJ1-5; no reliable D call. CDR1 and CDR2 (germline): MDHEN, SYDVKM. The CDR3 is made up of 11 amino acids. The V end was cut by 2 bases, the J end by 5 bases, with 1 base between. CDR3 DNA sequence: TGTGCCAGCAGTTTACATCAGCCCCAGCATTTT. Translation gives CASSLHQPQHF.

J is TRBJ2-7 and V is TRBV7-2; no clear D gene. Trimming removed 2 bases from V and 1 base from J, with 9 bases in between. The CDR3 loop spans 14 amino acids. The germline V gene encodes CDR1 SGHTA and CDR2 FQGNSA. The CDR3 DNA reads TGTGCCAGCAGCTTAAACGGAGATTCCTACGAGCAGTACTTC. As protein: CASSLNGDSYEQYF.

The rearrangement joins TRBV9 to TRBJ2-2; a weak D match, TRBD1 (6 bases). CDR3 length: 16 amino acids. The ends were cut back, 0 bases at V and 6 bases at J, with 15 bases in the middle. Germline CDR1 SGDLS, CDR2 YYNGEE. CDR3 nucleotides: TGTGCCAGCAGCGTAGACGGTCCAGGGGTAGCCGGGGAGCTGTTTTTT. Its protein is CASSVDGPGVAGELFF.

This chain connects TRBV6-5 to TRBJ2-3; 7 bases agree with TRBD2. In germline, CDR1 is MNHEY, CDR2 SVGAGI. The CDR3 runs to 14 residues. Losses at the gene ends were 5 bases for V and 0 bases for J; bases not matched to a gene: 2. CDR3 region: CASSRTRSTDTQYF. The CDR3 nucleotides read TGTGCCAGCAGTAGGACTAGGAGCACAGATACGCAGTATTTT.

The chain uses TRBV9 and TRBJ2-6; TRBD2 might be the D (7 bases). Germline-derived CDR1 and CDR2 are SGDLS and YYNGEE. This CDR3 comprises 18 residues. V was pared by 2 bases and J by 0 bases, with 15 bases between. CDR3 region: CASSVSQGGDSGANVLTF. The CDR3 bases are TGTGCCAGCAGCGTCTCTCAAGGGGGGGACTCTGGGGCCAACGTCCTGACTTTC.

This chain joins TRBV16 and TRBJ2-3; D possibly corresponds to TRBD2 (6 bases). Trimming took off 4 bases at V and 2 bases at J, with 10 bases between the two ends. Germline assignment: CDR1 KGHSY and CDR2 FQNENV. The CDR3 loop spans 14 amino acids. CDR3 region: CASSLGTFTDTQYF. The CDR3 DNA sequence: TGTGCCAGCAGCCTCGGGACTTTCACAGATACGCAGTATTTT.

The V gene is TRBV10-3, the J gene TRBJ2-1; 8 nucleotides align to TRBD2. V gave up 2 bases and J gave up 6 bases; unmatched junction bases: 6. CDR3 length equals 15 residues. The germline V gene encodes CDR1 ENHRY and CDR2 SYGVKD. The CDR3 bases are TGTGCCATCAGTGAGGGGCGGGAGGCCCGCAATGAGCAGTTCTTC. This encodes CAISEGREARNEQFF.

V usage is TRBV19 and J usage is TRBJ2-3, with TRBD2 matching 8 bases. Looked up from germline, CDR1 is LNHDA and CDR2 is SQIVND (reference sequence). Trimming cost V 7 bases and J 3 bases; bases outside gene matches: 12. This CDR3 is built from 16 residues. CDR3 region: CASTPTQGLETDTQYF. For the CDR3, the DNA is TGTGCCAGTACCCCCACCCAGGGACTAGAGACAGATACGCAGTATTTT.

The V and J genes are TRBV11-1 and TRBJ2-1; 7 bases fit TRBD2. This CDR3 is built from 17 residues. V was pared by 5 bases and J by 6 bases, with 16 bases of the junction left unmatched. From germline, CDR1 is SGHAT and CDR2 FQDESV (reference sequence). CDR3 nucleotides: TGTGCCAGCAGCCCGACTTATGGTAGCGGGTCTCCCAATGAGCAGTTCTTC. Its translation: CASSPTYGSGSPNEQFF.

The rearrangement uses TRBV9 and TRBJ2-3, with TRBD2 matching over 7 bases. The CDR3 sequence is 15 residues long. The germline V gene encodes CDR1 SGDLS and CDR2 YYNGEE. V shed 3 bases and J 4 bases; nucleotides not matched to a gene: 8. CDR3 loop: CASSAPMGGPDTQYF. DNA for the CDR3: TGTGCCAGCAGCGCTCCTATGGGAGGGCCAGATACGCAGTATTTT.

V and J are TRBV13 and TRBJ2-5; no firm D call. CDR1 is PRHDT and CDR2 is FYEKMQ in the germline V gene (reference sequence). Trimming removed 0 bases at V and 4 bases at J, with 3 bases between. CDR3 length equals 12 residues. The CDR3 spells CASSLGIETQYF. In DNA form, the CDR3 reads TGTGCCAGCAGCTTAGGGATAGAGACCCAGTACTTC.

This clone appeared a single time. This chain joins TRBV29-1 and TRBJ2-3; D remains unclear. The V end was cut by 5 bases, the J end by 7 bases, with 10 bases between. Germline-derived CDR1 and CDR2 are SQVTM and ANQGSEA. The CDR3 has 11 residues. The CDR3 nucleotides are TGCAGCGTTTTCTGGGAACATACGCAGTATTTT. Its protein product is CSVFWEHTQYF.

This chain joins TRBV6-6 and TRBJ2-6; D call uncertain. The CDR3 runs 15 residues. The V and J ends lost 0 bases and 4 bases respectively, with 7 bases between them. CDR1 and CDR2 from the germline V gene are MNHNY and SVGAGI (reference sequence). CDR3: CASSYSASGANVLTF. DNA for the CDR3: TGTGCCAGCAGTTACTCTGCGTCAGGGGCCAACGTCCTGACTTTC.

The rearrangement links TRBV6-6 to TRBJ2-3; D ambiguous. This CDR3 region has 11 residues. Trimming stripped 11 bases from V and 4 bases from J, with 10 bases between. CDR1 is MNHNY, CDR2 SVGAGI, per germline (reference sequence). The CDR3 region is CAAATADTQYF. CDR3 sequence (DNA): TGTGCCGCCGCCACGGCAGATACGCAGTATTTT.

A single count supports this clone. The gene calls are TRBV11-2 and TRBJ2-7, with 7 nucleotides matching TRBD2. Losses at the gene ends were 5 bases for V and 0 bases for J; bases not matched to a gene: 4. Germline CDR1 reads SGHAT; CDR2 reads FQNNGV. The CDR3 is 14 amino acids. The CDR3 region has the DNA TGTGCCAGCAGCCTAGCGGTGAGCTCCTACGAGCAGTACTTC. Its translation is CASSLAVSSYEQYF.

The J gene is TRBJ1-2, the V gene TRBV9; 8 nucleotides match TRBD1. CDR1 and CDR2 (germline): SGDLS, YYNGEE. The ends lost 0 bases at V and 8 bases at J; junction bases unmatched: 9. This CDR3 comprises 15 residues. CDR3 amino acids: CASSVVATGDLGYTF. The CDR3 coding sequence is TGTGCCAGCAGCGTAGTAGCGACAGGGGATCTCGGCTACACCTTC.

The chain combines TRBV9 with TRBJ2-1; maybe TRBD2 (6 bases). The CDR3 totals 17 residues. V shed 0 bases and J shed 6 bases, with 19 bases lying between them. CDR1 is SGDLS, CDR2 YYNGEE, per germline. DNA of the CDR3: TGTGCCAGCAGCGTAGGAATCGGGAGCGGCCCCGTCAATGAGCAGTTCTTC. This gives the protein CASSVGIGSGPVNEQFF.

This chain connects TRBV14 to TRBJ2-7, with D perhaps assigned TRBD1 or TRBD2 (5 bases each). The germline V gene encodes CDR1 SGHDN and CDR2 FVKESK. CDR3 length equals 14 residues. Trimming removed 4 bases at V and 0 bases at J, with 10 bases between. CDR3 protein: CASSPPGRSYEQYF. CDR3 coding DNA: TGTGCCAGCAGCCCCCCGGGGCGCTCCTACGAGCAGTACTTC.

The chain has TRBV19 and TRBJ1-2; D might be TRBD1 (5 bases). Deletions cut 8 bases from V and 4 bases from J, with 14 bases between. Germline V lookup: CDR1 LNHDA, CDR2 SQIVND (reference sequence). The CDR3 contains 13 residues. The CDR3 loop is CASVRDGGYGYTF. The CDR3 DNA sequence: TGTGCCAGTGTTCGGGACGGAGGCTATGGCTACACCTTC.

V usage is TRBV7-9 and J usage is TRBJ2-1, with 9 bases fitting TRBD2. This CDR3 comprises 17 residues. CDR1 SEHNR and CDR2 FQNEAQ come from the germline V gene (reference sequence). V was clipped by 5 bases and J by 6 bases; unmatched bases: 14. The CDR3 sequence is CASSPLWGGRARNEQFF. CDR3 bases: TGTGCCAGCAGCCCCCTTTGGGGCGGGAGGGCCCGCAATGAGCAGTTCTTC.

For this clone: Other DNA sequences in the sample encode the same CDR3. The rearrangement uses TRBV9 and TRBJ2-5; D not certain. Germline V gives CDR1 SGDLS, CDR2 YYNGEE. The CDR3 extends over 14 amino acids. V lost 0 bases, J lost 0 bases, and 6 bases lay in between. CDR3 sequence reads: CASSVGGNQETQYF. The CDR3 region has the DNA TGTGCCAGCAGCGTAGGGGGAAACCAAGAGACCCAGTACTTC.

The CDR3 sequence is CASSVSQGAIYGYTF. The CDR3 bases are TGCGCCAGCAGTGTCTCGCAGGGGGCAATATATGGCTACACCTTC. V usage is TRBV10-2 and J usage is TRBJ1-2; 8 bases line up with TRBD1. CDR3 size: 15 residues. The V and J ends lost 4 bases and 5 bases, in that order; junction bases with no gene match: 9. CDR1 is WSHSY and CDR2 is SAAADI in the germline V gene.

This chain joins TRBV4-3 and TRBJ2-2, with D tentatively TRBD1 (6 bases). V was clipped by 0 bases and J by 5 bases, with 25 bases between them. Looked up from germline, CDR1 is LGHNA and CDR2 is YSLEER. The length of the CDR3 is 20 residues. The CDR3 protein is CASSQDPPKYRVGATGELFF. The CDR3 DNA sequence: TGCGCCAGCAGCCAAGATCCCCCGAAATACAGGGTGGGGGCGACCGGGGAGCTGTTTTTT.